These 26 T cell receptor beta chains share one sample of origin, sequenced in a study of T cell responses to AZD1222 COVID-19 vaccine. Profiling relied on immunoSEQ multiplex PCR, and the TCRdb table lists in-frame clones only, not all of them. The sample has 150,000 to 200,000 clones; 85% to 95% are singletons. Sequencing was performed on peripheral blood, taken on day 0 of AZD1222 vaccination. These receptors all stem from an adult in good health.

V gene TRBV6-5 combines with J gene TRBJ2-3, with 8 bases lining up with TRBD2. The CDR3 sequence is 16 residues long. The ends lost 0 bases at V and 5 bases at J; junction bases unmatched: 7. Looked up from germline, CDR1 is MNHEY and CDR2 is SVGAGI. The CDR3 protein is CASSYSQTSEGDTQYF. The CDR3 DNA is TGTGCCAGCAGTTACTCGCAGACTAGCGAGGGAGATACGCAGTATTTT.

The genes are TRBV6-1 and TRBJ1-1; D call uncertain. The CDR3 length is 15 residues. Trimming took off 1 base at V and 2 bases at J, with 11 bases between the two ends. CDR1 and CDR2 (germline): MNHNS, SASEGT. CDR3 in amino acids: CASSEEIGYNTEAFF. The CDR3 DNA is TGTGCCAGCAGTGAAGAGATCGGGTATAACACTGAAGCTTTCTTT.

This sequence joins TRBV28 and TRBJ2-1; 7 nucleotides align to TRBD1. CDR1 is MDHEN, CDR2 SYDVKM, per germline. The length of the CDR3 is 17 residues. V was pared by 2 bases and J by 8 bases, with 15 bases of the junction left unmatched. The CDR3 is CASSLVGGPRSYDEQFF. The CDR3 DNA sequence: TGTGCCAGCAGTTTAGTAGGGGGCCCCCGGTCGTACGATGAGCAGTTCTTC.

This chain links TRBV9 with TRBJ2-1; D tentatively fits TRBD1 or TRBD2 (5 bases each). V lost 3 bases to trimming and J lost 6 bases, with 16 bases between them. The CDR3 has 15 residues. Germline V lookup: CDR1 SGDLS, CDR2 YYNGEE. The CDR3 is CASSGDPRGVNEQFF. DNA for the CDR3: TGTGCCAGCAGCGGAGACCCGAGGGGTGTCAATGAGCAGTTCTTC.

V and J are TRBV6-5 and TRBJ2-7; 10 bases fit TRBD1. Germline V lookup: CDR1 MNHEY, CDR2 SVGAGI. This CDR3 comprises 16 residues. The V segment lost 2 bases and the J segment 5 bases; nucleotides outside the gene matches: 9. This CDR3 reads CASSYNSGQGIHEQYF. Here the CDR3 DNA reads TGTGCCAGCAGTTACAATTCGGGACAGGGGATCCACGAGCAGTACTTC.

J is TRBJ1-4 and V is TRBV6-5; D not certain. Trimming cost V 0 bases and J 0 bases, with 8 bases left between them. CDR3 size: 16 residues. The germline gives CDR1 MNHEY, CDR2 SVGAGI. This chain's CDR3 is CASSYSGYATNEKLFF. As DNA, the CDR3 is TGTGCCAGCAGTTACTCGGGTTATGCAACTAATGAAAAACTGTTTTTT.

The chain links TRBV11-2 to TRBJ2-7; D tentatively fits TRBD1 or TRBD2 (7 bases each). The CDR3 is 17 residues long. Germline CDR1 and CDR2: SGHAT and FQNNGV. The ends were cut back, 3 bases at V and 1 base at J, with 19 bases in the middle. The CDR3 protein is CASSFQGGLTGSYEQYF. CDR3 DNA sequence: TGTGCCAGCAGCTTCCAGGGGGGGCTTACGGGATCCTACGAGCAGTACTTC.

V and J are TRBV27 and TRBJ1-6, with D unresolved. V was cut by 7 bases and J by 9 bases, with 22 bases left in between. Germline loops: CDR1 MNHEY, CDR2 SMNVEV (reference sequence). The CDR3 has 16 residues. CDR3 sequence: CASTSRPGLQGSPLHF. CDR3 in DNA: TGTGCCAGCACCTCCCGTCCCGGGCTTCAAGGTTCACCCCTCCACTTT.

The gene calls are TRBV5-4 and TRBJ2-5, with D tentatively TRBD2 (6 bases). The CDR3 consists of 13 residues. Germline assignment: CDR1 SGHNT and CDR2 YYREEE (reference sequence). V lost 5 bases and J lost 3, with 11 bases in between. The CDR3 is CASRQGGKETQYF. The CDR3 DNA is TGTGCCAGCAGACAAGGCGGGAAAGAGACCCAGTACTTC.

V usage is TRBV5-1 and J usage is TRBJ2-3; D unresolved. The CDR3 has 14 residues. V shed 5 bases and J shed 5 bases, with 15 bases lying between them. Germline assignment: CDR1 SGHRS and CDR2 YFSETQ. Here the CDR3 DNA reads TGCGCCAGCAGACCAGACGGGTTGGGAGATACGCAGTATTTT. The encoded protein is CASRPDGLGDTQYF.

J is TRBJ1-1 and V is TRBV6-5, with TRBD1 matching 10 bases. The CDR3 runs 15 residues. Trimming at V came to 0 bases and at J to 7 bases, leaving 5 bases not matched to a gene. Germline CDR1 is MNHEY and CDR2 is SVGAGI. CDR3 nucleotide sequence: TGTGCCAGCAGTTACTCTGGGACAGGGGCGAGTGAAGCTTTCTTT. Its protein product is CASSYSGTGASEAFF.

The rearrangement uses TRBV6-5 and TRBJ2-7, with 11 bases lining up with TRBD2. Germline V CDR1 and CDR2: MNHEY, SVGAGI. V was pared by 4 bases and J by 0 bases, with 2 bases of the junction left unmatched. The CDR3 is 15 residues long. In nucleotides, the CDR3 is TGTGCCAGCAGTTCCCTAGCGGGAGGCTCCTACGAGCAGTACTTC. Encoded protein: CASSSLAGGSYEQYF.

This chain uses TRBV28 with TRBJ1-5, with D unresolved. Germline lookup yields CDR1 MDHEN and CDR2 SYDVKM. The CDR3 covers 13 residues. The V and J ends lost 7 bases and 2 bases respectively, with 9 bases between them. CDR3: CASKDGGNQPQHF. The CDR3 nucleotides read TGTGCCAGCAAGGACGGCGGCAATCAGCCCCAGCATTTT.

The chain combines TRBV28 with TRBJ1-2; D might be TRBD1 (5 bases). Trimming removed 2 bases from V and 6 bases from J, with 22 bases in between. Germline V gene data show CDR1 as MDHEN and CDR2 as SYDVKM. This CDR3 has 17 residues. The CDR3 coding sequence is TGTGCCAGCAGTTTAGGCCTTTCCGGGGACCCTTTGGATGGCTACACCTTC. Its translation: CASSLGLSGDPLDGYTF.

J is TRBJ2-5 and V is TRBV29-1, with D possibly being TRBD1 (5 bases). Germline V CDR1 and CDR2: SQVTM, ANQGSEA. V gave up 6 bases and J gave up 2 bases, with 10 bases separating them. The CDR3 length is 12 residues. CDR3 loop: CSVAQAQETQYF. CDR3 nucleotides: TGCAGCGTCGCACAGGCTCAAGAGACCCAGTACTTC. The entire variable domain, with the rest obtained from reference TRBV29-1 and TRBJ2-5, is as follows: SAVISQKPSRDICQRGTSLTIQCQVDSQVTMMFWYRQQPGQSLTLIATANQGSEATYESGFVIDKFPISRPNLTFSTLTVSNMSPEDSSIYLCSVAQAQETQYFGPGTRLLVL.

The chain joins TRBV28 to TRBJ2-7; D uncertain. Germline loops: CDR1 MDHEN, CDR2 SYDVKM. This CDR3 spans 15 amino acids. Trimming removed 5 bases at V and 0 bases at J, with 14 bases between. The CDR3 loop reads CASSPLTLSSYEQYF. Here the CDR3 DNA reads TGTGCCAGCAGTCCGTTGACATTAAGCTCCTACGAGCAGTACTTC.

The V call is TRBV7-3, the J call TRBJ2-1, with 10 positions matching TRBD2. V was pared by 5 bases and J by 2 bases, with 6 bases of the junction left unmatched. This CDR3 contains 16 residues. Germline V gene lookup returns CDR1 SGHTA and CDR2 FQGTGA. The CDR3 coding sequence is TGTGCCAGCAGCATGGGACTAGCGTTTACCTACAATGAGCAGTTCTTC. It specifies CASSMGLAFTYNEQFF. Complete variable domain (other parts from reference TRBV7-3 and TRBJ2-1): GAGVSQTPSNKVTEKGKYVELRCDPISGHTALYWYRQSLGQGPEFLIYFQGTGAADDSGLPNDRFFAVRPEGSVSTLKIQRTERGDSAVYLCASSMGLAFTYNEQFFGPGTRLTVL.

The rearrangement joins TRBV5-1 to TRBJ2-3, with D uncertain. The CDR3 consists of 14 residues. V dropped 1 base and J dropped 3 bases, with 9 bases sitting between them. The germline V gene has CDR1 SGHRS and CDR2 YFSETQ. Here the CDR3 DNA reads TGCGCCAGCAGCTTGAGTGTGTCGACAGATACGCAGTATTTT. The encoded protein is CASSLSVSTDTQYF.

This clone was observed once. The genes are TRBV5-1 and TRBJ1-2, with D perhaps TRBD1 (6 bases). Germline loops: CDR1 SGHRS, CDR2 YFSETQ. Trimming pared 1 base from V and 8 bases from J, leaving 15 bases between. The CDR3 consists of 14 residues. The CDR3 DNA is TGCGCCAGCAGCTTGAGTTGGGGGGCGAACGGCTACACCTTC. This codes for CASSLSWGANGYTF.

The rearrangement links TRBV11-2 to TRBJ1-2; 9 positions agree with TRBD1. CDR1 is SGHAT and CDR2 is FQNNGV in the germline V gene. Unmatched junction bases numbered 7, after V lost 3 bases and J lost 8 bases. There are 14 residues in the CDR3. CDR3 in DNA: TGTGCCAGCAGCTTCCGGGACAGGGTACCCGGCTACACCTTC. Encoded protein: CASSFRDRVPGYTF. Based on the CDR3 plus reference TRBV11-2 and TRBJ1-2, the full variable domain is EAGVAQSPRYKIIEKRQSVAFWCNPISGHATLYWYQQILGQGPKLLIQFQNNGVVDDSQLPKDRFSAERLKGVDSTLKIQPAKLEDSAVYLCASSFRDRVPGYTFGSGTRLTVV.

The V and J genes are TRBV19 and TRBJ1-6, with 8 bases identical to TRBD1. The germline V gene has CDR1 LNHDA and CDR2 SQIVND (reference sequence). CDR3 length: 13 amino acids. Trimming cost V 8 bases and J 6 bases; bases outside gene matches: 3. CDR3 in amino acids: CASSGQGNSPLHF. The CDR3 DNA is TGTGCCAGTTCTGGACAGGGTAATTCACCCCTCCACTTT.

The chain joins TRBV6-6 to TRBJ2-2, with 9 bases identical to TRBD2. In germline, CDR1 is MNHNY, CDR2 SVGAGI (reference sequence). This CDR3 spans 14 amino acids. Unmatched junction bases numbered 10, after V lost 10 bases and J lost 7 bases. CDR3: CATLKAGGVGELFF. CDR3 DNA sequence: TGTGCCACCCTCAAAGCGGGAGGAGTCGGGGAGCTGTTTTTT.

The V call is TRBV5-8, the J call TRBJ1-6; D is uncertain. CDR3 length: 15 residues. Germline CDR1 is SGHTS and CDR2 is YDEGEE. Trimming stripped 3 bases from V and 7 bases from J, with 14 bases between. The CDR3 spells CASSSGLSKNSPLHF. The CDR3 nucleotides are TGTGCCAGCAGCTCGGGCCTGTCTAAGAATTCACCCCTCCACTTT.

The chain joins TRBV27 to TRBJ2-3, with 8 bases aligning to TRBD1. J gave up 8 bases and V 5 bases, and 6 bases lay outside the gene matches. This CDR3 has 13 residues. The germline V gene has CDR1 MNHEY and CDR2 SMNVEV (reference sequence). The CDR3 nucleotides are TGTGCCAGCAGTGGGGACAGGAAAGGTACGCAGTATTTT. Protein sequence: CASSGDRKGTQYF.

The rearrangement links TRBV6-5 to TRBJ2-2; D perhaps matches TRBD2 (6 bases). Germline assignment: CDR1 MNHEY and CDR2 SVGAGI. This CDR3 is built from 13 residues. V lost 6 bases, J lost 8 bases, and 13 bases lay in between. This CDR3 is CASRGLLPGELFF. Written as DNA, the CDR3 is TGTGCCAGCAGGGGACTCCTTCCGGGGGAGCTGTTTTTT.

The rearrangement uses TRBV6-5 and TRBJ1-2; 8 nucleotides agree with TRBD1. CDR1 is MNHEY, CDR2 SVGAGI, per germline. The CDR3 runs to 15 residues. V lost 4 bases and J lost 4; bases outside the gene matches: 8. The CDR3 region is CASSSQTGVLYGYTF. The CDR3 DNA reads as TGTGCCAGCAGTTCCCAGACAGGGGTCCTCTATGGCTACACCTTC.